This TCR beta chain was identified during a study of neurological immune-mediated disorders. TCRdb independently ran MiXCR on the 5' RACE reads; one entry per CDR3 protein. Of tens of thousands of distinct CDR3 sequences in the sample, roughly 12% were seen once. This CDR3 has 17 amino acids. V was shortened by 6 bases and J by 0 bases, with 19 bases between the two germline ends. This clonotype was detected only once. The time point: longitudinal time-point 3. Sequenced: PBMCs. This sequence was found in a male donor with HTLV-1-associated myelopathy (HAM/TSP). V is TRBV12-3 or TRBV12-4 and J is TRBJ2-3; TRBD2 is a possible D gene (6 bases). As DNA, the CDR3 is TGTGCCAGCAGCCGTGGGACTCCGCTTTGGAGCACAGATACGCAGTATTTT. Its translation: CASSRGTPLWSTDTQYF.